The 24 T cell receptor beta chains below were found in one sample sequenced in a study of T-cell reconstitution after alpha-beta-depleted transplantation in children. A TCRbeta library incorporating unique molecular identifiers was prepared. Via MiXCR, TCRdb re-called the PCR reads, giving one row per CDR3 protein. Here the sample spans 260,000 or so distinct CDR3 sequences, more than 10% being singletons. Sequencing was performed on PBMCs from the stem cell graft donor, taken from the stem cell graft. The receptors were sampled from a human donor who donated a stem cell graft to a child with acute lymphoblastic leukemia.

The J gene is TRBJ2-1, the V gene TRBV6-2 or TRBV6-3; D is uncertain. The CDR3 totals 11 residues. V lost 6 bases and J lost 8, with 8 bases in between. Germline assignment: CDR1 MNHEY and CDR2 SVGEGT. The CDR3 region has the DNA TGTGCCAGCAGCCAGTCCTATGAGCAGTTCTTC. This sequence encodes CASSQSYEQFF.

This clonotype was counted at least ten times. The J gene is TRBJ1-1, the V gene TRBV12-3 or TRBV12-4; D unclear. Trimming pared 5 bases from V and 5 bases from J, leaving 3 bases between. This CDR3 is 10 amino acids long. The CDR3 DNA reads TGTGCCAGCAGTCCGACTGAAGCTTTCTTT. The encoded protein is CASSPTEAFF.

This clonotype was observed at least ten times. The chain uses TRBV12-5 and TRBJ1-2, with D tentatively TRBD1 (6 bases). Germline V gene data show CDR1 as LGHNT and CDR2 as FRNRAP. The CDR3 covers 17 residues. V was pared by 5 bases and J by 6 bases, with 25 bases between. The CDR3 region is CASGPSGRGASGHGYTF. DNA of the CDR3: TGTGCTAGTGGTCCCTCTGGCCGGGGGGCATCGGGCCATGGCTACACCTTC.

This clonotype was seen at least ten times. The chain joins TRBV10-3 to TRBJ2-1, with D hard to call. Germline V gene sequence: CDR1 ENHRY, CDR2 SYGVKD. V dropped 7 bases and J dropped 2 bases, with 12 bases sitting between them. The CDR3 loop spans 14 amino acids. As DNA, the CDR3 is TGTGCCATCAAAAACGACGCTACCTACAATGAGCAGTTCTTC. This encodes CAIKNDATYNEQFF.

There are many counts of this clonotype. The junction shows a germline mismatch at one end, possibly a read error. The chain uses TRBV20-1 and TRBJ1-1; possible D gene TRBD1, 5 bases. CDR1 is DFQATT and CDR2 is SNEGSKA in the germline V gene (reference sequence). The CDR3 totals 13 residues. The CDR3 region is CNAPGRTNTEAFF. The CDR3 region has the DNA TGCAATGCTCCGGGACGGACGAACACTGAAGCTTTCTTT.

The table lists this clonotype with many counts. CDR3 residues: CASSLPLAITDTQYF. In DNA form, the CDR3 reads TGCGCCAGCAGCTTGCCGCTAGCGATCACAGATACGCAGTATTTT. This chain joins TRBV5-1 and TRBJ2-3; D may be TRBD2 (6 bases). This CDR3 is built from 15 residues. Germline V lookup: CDR1 SGHRS, CDR2 YFSETQ. V was clipped by 1 base and J by 2 bases, with 11 bases between them.

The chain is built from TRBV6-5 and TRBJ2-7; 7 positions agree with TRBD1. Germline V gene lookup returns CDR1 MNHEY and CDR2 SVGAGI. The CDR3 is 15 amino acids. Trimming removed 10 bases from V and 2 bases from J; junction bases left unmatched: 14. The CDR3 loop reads CATSPYRGEAYEQYF. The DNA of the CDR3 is TGTGCCACCAGCCCGTACAGGGGAGAGGCCTACGAGCAGTACTTC.

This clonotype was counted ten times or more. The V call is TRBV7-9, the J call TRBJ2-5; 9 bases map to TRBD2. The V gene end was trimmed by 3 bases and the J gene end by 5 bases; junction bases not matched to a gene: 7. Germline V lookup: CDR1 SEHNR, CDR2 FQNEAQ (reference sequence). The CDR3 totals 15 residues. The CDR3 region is CASSFSGSLVETQYF. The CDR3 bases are TGTGCCAGCAGCTTTAGCGGGAGCTTGGTTGAGACCCAGTACTTC.

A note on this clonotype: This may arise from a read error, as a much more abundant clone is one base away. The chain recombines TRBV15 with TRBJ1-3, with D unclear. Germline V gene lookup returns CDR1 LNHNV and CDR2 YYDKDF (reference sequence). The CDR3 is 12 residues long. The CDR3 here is CGTSRDSNTIYF. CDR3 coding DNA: TGTGGCACCAGCAGAGATTCGAACACCATATATTTT.

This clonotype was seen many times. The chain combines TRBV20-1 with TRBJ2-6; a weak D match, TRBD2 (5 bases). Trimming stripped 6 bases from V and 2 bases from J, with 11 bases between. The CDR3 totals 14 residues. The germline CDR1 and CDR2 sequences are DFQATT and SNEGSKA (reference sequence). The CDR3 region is CSALRGTGANVLTF. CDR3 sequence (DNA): TGCAGTGCCCTTCGGGGTACTGGGGCCAACGTCCTGACTTTC.

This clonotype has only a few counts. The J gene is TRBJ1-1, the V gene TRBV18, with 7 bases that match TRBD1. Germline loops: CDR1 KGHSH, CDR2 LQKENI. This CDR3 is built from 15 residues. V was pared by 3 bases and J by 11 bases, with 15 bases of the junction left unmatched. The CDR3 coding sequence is TGTGCCAGCTCACCCCATGTAGCGCAGGGGGAAAGCGCTTTCTTT. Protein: CASSPHVAQGESAFF.

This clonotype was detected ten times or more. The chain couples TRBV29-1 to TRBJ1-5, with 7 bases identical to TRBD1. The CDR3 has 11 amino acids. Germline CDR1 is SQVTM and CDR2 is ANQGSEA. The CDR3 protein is CRGQRMQPQHF. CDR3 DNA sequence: TGCAGGGGACAGAGGATGCAGCCCCAGCATTTT.

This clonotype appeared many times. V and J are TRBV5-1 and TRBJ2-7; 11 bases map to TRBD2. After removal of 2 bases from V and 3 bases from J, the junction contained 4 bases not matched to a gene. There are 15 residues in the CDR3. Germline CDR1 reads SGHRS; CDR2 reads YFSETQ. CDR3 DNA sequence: TGCGCCAGCAGCTTCAGACTAGCGGGGCTCTACGAGCAGTACTTC. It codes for CASSFRLAGLYEQYF.

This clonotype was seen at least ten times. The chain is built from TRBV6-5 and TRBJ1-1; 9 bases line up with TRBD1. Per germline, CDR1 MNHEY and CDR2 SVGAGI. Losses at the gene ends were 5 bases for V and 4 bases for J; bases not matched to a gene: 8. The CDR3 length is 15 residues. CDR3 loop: CASSPTGGPGTEAFF. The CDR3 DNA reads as TGTGCCAGCAGTCCGACAGGGGGGCCGGGCACTGAAGCTTTCTTT.

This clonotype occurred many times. In nucleotides, the CDR3 is TGTGCCAGCAGTCTGGGACAGGGAGGGCTCTACGAGCAGTACTTC. This codes for CASSLGQGGLYEQYF. The chain is built from TRBV6-5 and TRBJ2-7; 9 bases are shared with TRBD1. From germline, CDR1 is MNHEY and CDR2 SVGAGI. CDR3 length equals 15 residues. Unmatched junction bases numbered 8, after V lost 5 bases and J lost 3 bases.

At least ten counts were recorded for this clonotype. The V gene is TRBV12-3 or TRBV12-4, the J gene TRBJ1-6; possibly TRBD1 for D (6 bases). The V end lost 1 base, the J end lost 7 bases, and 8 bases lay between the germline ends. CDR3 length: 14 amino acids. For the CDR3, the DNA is TGTGCCAGCAGTTTAGGACAGGAGAATTCACCCCTCCACTTT. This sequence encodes CASSLGQENSPLHF.

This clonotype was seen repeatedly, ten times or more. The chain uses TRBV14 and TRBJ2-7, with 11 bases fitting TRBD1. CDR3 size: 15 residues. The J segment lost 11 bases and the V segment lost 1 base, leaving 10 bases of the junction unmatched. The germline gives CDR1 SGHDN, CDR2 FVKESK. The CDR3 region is CASSQVIGTGGTKYF. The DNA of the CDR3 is TGTGCCAGCAGCCAAGTCATCGGGACAGGGGGAACTAAGTACTTC.

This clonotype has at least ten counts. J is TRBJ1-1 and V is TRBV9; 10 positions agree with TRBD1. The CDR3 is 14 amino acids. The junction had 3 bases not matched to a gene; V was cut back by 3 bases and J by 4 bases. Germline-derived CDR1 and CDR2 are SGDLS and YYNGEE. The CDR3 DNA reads TGTGCCAGCAGCGCGAGACAGGGGGCCACTGAAGCTTTCTTT. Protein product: CASSARQGATEAFF.

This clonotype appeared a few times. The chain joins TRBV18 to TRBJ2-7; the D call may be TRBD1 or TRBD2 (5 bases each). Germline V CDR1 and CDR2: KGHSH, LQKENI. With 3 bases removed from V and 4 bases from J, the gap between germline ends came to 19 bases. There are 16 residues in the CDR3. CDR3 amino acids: CASSPTPPRDPYEQYF. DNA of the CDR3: TGTGCCAGCTCACCGACCCCCCCCAGGGACCCGTACGAGCAGTACTTC. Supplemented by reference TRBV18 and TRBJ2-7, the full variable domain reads NAGVMQNPRHLVRRRGQEARLRCSPMKGHSHVYWYRQLPEEGLKFMVYLQKENIIDESGMPKERFSAEFPKEGPSILRIQQVVRGDSAAYFCASSPTPPRDPYEQYFGPGTRLTVT.

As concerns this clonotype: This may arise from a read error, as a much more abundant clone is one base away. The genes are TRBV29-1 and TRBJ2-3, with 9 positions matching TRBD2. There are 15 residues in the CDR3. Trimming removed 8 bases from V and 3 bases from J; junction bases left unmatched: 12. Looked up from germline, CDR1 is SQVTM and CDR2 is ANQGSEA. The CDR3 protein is CSSPSGAGATDTQYF. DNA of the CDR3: TGCAGCTCCCCTAGCGGGGCGGGCGCTACAGATACGCAGTATTTT.

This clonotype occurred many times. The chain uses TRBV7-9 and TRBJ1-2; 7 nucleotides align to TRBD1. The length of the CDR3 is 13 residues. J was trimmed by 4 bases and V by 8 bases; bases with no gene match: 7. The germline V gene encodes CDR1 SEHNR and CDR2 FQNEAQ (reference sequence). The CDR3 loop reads CASASGGIYGYTF. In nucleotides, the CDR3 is TGTGCCAGCGCCTCAGGGGGAATCTATGGCTACACCTTC.

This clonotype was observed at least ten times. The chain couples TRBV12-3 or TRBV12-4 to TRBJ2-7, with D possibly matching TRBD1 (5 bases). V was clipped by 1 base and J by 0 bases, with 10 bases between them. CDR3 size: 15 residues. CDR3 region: CASSLEAGPSYEQYF. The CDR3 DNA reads TGTGCCAGCAGTTTAGAAGCAGGGCCCTCCTACGAGCAGTACTTC.

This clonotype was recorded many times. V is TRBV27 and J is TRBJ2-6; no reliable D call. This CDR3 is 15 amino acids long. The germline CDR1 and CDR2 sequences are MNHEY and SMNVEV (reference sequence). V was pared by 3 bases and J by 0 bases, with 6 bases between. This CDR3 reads CASSFAVSGANVLTF. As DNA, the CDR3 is TGTGCCAGCAGTTTTGCGGTCTCTGGGGCCAACGTCCTGACTTTC.

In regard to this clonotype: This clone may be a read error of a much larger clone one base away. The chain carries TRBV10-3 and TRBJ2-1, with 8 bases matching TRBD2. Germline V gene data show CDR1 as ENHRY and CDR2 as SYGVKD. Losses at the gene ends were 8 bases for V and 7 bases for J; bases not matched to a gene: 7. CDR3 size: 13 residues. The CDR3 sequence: CAIGAREGNEQFF. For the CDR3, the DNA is TGTGCCATCGGTGCCCGGGAGGGGAATGAGCAGTTCTTC.